This is a list of T cell receptor beta chains from one sample in a study of T-cell memory formation after mild COVID-19. MiXCR was run by TCRdb on the 5' RACE reads, yielding one entry per CDR3 protein. The sample lists 140,000 or so distinct CDR3 sequences; 6% were seen once. Sequenced sample: PBMCs or a T cell subset sorted from them (not recorded which). These receptors all come from an adult woman who had mild COVID-19 (a few samples of this study predate the infection). Cell type and time point are not known. Each CDR3 is given with its conserved first and last residue. Each record gives: D gene, clone size, J gene, V gene, CDR3 DNA, CDR3 protein. A D gene is named only where the DNA matches it firmly. The listing skips clone size in some rows; elsewhere it reads once, few, many or a size class.

NA,many,TRBJ2-7,TRBV4-3,TGCGCCAGCAGCCGAACAGGCCGCGGGCCCTACGAGCAGTACTTC,CASSRTGRGPYEQYF
TRBD1,many,TRBJ1-2,TRBV7-9,TGTGCCAGCAGCTTGCCGGGACAGGGGAACTATGGCTACACCTTC,CASSLPGQGNYGYTF
TRBD2,many,TRBJ2-5,TRBV18,TGTGCCAGCTCACCACCGAAACTAGCGGGAACAGAGACCCAGTACTTC,CASSPPKLAGTETQYF
TRBD1,many,TRBJ2-7,TRBV12-3/TRBV12-4,TGTGCCAGCAGTATCAACAGGGGTGGGTACGAGCAGTACTTC,CASSINRGGYEQYF
TRBD1,few,TRBJ2-5,TRBV12-3/TRBV12-4,TGTGCCAGTAGACAGGGGGGCCAAGAGACCCAGTACTTC,CASRQGGQETQYF
NA,many,TRBJ1-2,TRBV12-3/TRBV12-4,TGTGCCAGCAGCTCGGATTACTCCACCAACTATGGCTACACCTTC,CASSSDYSTNYGYTF
NA,many,TRBJ1-2,TRBV24-1,TGTGCCACCAGTGATGGGGGACTCCGGTCCTATGGCTACACCTTC,CATSDGGLRSYGYTF
NA,NA,TRBJ2-5,TRBV4-1,TGCGCCAGCAGCCAAGATCTGGGCATGGGTCAGACCCAGTACTTC,CASSQDLGMGQTQYF
NA,few,TRBJ2-1,TRBV24-1,TGTGCCACCAGTGGGGTCTCCTACAATGAGCAGTTCTTC,CATSGVSYNEQFF
NA,few,TRBJ2-7,TRBV24-1,TGTGCCACCAGTGAGGGTGGGATCTCCTACGAGCAGTACTTC,CATSEGGISYEQYF
NA,few,TRBJ1-4,TRBV4-2,TGTGCCAGCAGCCAAGATCTGGAGGACAGAGCCGGGGGGCTGTTTTTT,CASSQDLEDRAGGLFF
NA,NA,TRBJ1-5,TRBV5-1,TGCGCCAGCAGCTTGGGGCCGGCTTATAGCAATCAGCCCCAGCATTTT,CASSLGPAYSNQPQHF
TRBD2,NA,TRBJ2-1,TRBV11-2,TGTGCCAGCAGCCCGCTAGCGGAGTACTACAATGAGCAGTTCTTC,CASSPLAEYYNEQFF
NA,many,TRBJ2-7,TRBV6-5,TGTGCCAGCAGTTACGCAGGGACAAGCTCCTACGAGCAGTACTTC,CASSYAGTSSYEQYF
NA,NA,TRBJ2-1,TRBV29-1,TGCAGCGTTGAAGGTTTGGGTGAGCAGTTCTTC,CSVEGLGEQFF
TRBD1,many,TRBJ1-2,TRBV12-3/TRBV12-4,TGTGCCAGCAGTCGACAGGGGGCACGTGGCTACACCTTC,CASSRQGARGYTF
NA,many,TRBJ2-1,TRBV7-6,TGTGCCAGCAAGGGGGGGCCGGGAAAAAATGAGCAGTTCTTC,CASKGGPGKNEQFF
NA,few,TRBJ1-2,TRBV7-9,TGTGCCAGCAGCCCCGAAGGGGCCATAGCTAACTATGGCTACACCTTC,CASSPEGAIANYGYTF